Below, one T cell receptor beta chain is given with its context. What it binds is unknown. Deletions cut 6 bases from V and 5 bases from J, with 10 bases between. This CDR3 has 13 residues. The data originate from a study of T cell responses to AZD1222 COVID-19 vaccine. Regarding the study as a whole: An increase in Spike-specific TCR breadth and depth was observed after two AZD1222 doses. The sample set comprised mostly white British donors with more females, and clonal diversity was possibly underestimated. At 160-218 and 743-854, vaccine-associated CD4 TCRs were dominant, and they spanned spike. Recipients of AZD1222 seropositive at baseline numbered only 6 or 7.

Assay: immunoSEQ multiplex PCR; the TCRdb copy retains only in-frame clones and omits some. The sample carries about 93,000 clones, 80% to 90% recorded once. The sequencing here drew on peripheral blood, taken 28 days after the second AZD1222 dose. The sequence was obtained from an adult who received the AZD1222 COVID-19 vaccine. The chain combines TRBV12-3 or TRBV12-4 with TRBJ2-2, with D hard to call. The CDR3 sequence is CASSPLVTGELFF. CDR3 bases: TGTGCCAGCAGCCCCCTGGTGACCGGGGAGCTGTTTTTT.